The entry below gives a single TCR beta chain sequence along with its context. Its antigen has not been determined. It has no much larger one-base neighbor in the sample; base qualities were not kept. Deletion took 1 base off V and 6 bases off J, with a span of 10 bases between the germline ends. CDR1 and CDR2 (SGHTA, FQGTGA) derive from the germline V gene. Its CDR3 holds 15 amino acids, cysteine through phenylalanine. The only DNA kept is the CDR3, 45 bases in frame from the first base. The data derive from a study of T cell changes during pregnancy in multiple sclerosis (dated by TCRdb to the late 2010s). As for the study more broadly: The study examined how the T cell repertoire changed over the course of pregnancy in women with multiple sclerosis.

Libraries were prepared through the immunoSEQ multiplex PCR assay. TCRdb limited this immuneACCESS table to in-frame rearrangements with V and J called. A share of clones is missing; checked studies link under half to unresolved V genes, and the rest is unexplained. The sample has 69,000 or so clones on record, approximately 92% of them singletons. Jointly, the top ten make up roughly 2% of the sample. The V gene is TRBV7-3 and the J gene is TRBJ1-6; too little of a D gene remains to name it. The TCR originated in a female donor in good health, enrolled as a control in a pregnancy study. The material sequenced was peripheral blood, taken in the third trimester of pregnancy. Here is the DNA: TGTGCCAGCAGCTTAAATAGATTCGGTAATTCACCCCTCCACTTT. Translation gives CASSLNRFGNSPLHF.